One sample yielded the 5 T cell receptor beta chains listed below, sequenced in a study of cytomegalovirus exposure and HLA in healthy donors. The PCR used 60 Vbeta and 13 Jbeta primers. Sequencing was performed with immunoSEQ multiplex PCR; in TCRdb, only in-frame clones are kept and a portion is missing. The table shows 150,000 to 180,000 clones, with around 84% occurring only once. Sequenced input: PBMCs. These receptors originate from a woman in her thirties or forties in good health and CMV-seropositive.

The chain joins TRBV4-1 to TRBJ2-1, with unresolved D. CDR1 is MGHRA and CDR2 is YSYEKL in the germline V gene. The CDR3 spans 16 residues. Trimming shortened V by 2 bases and J by 5 bases, and 16 bases separated the two germline ends. CDR3 nucleotides: TGCGCCAGCAGCCAAATAATAGCCGGTTGGAACAATGAGCAGTTCTTC. As protein: CASSQIIAGWNNEQFF.

The sample holds a few counts of this clone. The rearrangement links TRBV11-2 to TRBJ1-1; tentative D call: TRBD1 (5 bases). V was cut by 6 bases and J by 0 bases, with 17 bases left in between. The CDR3 consists of 16 residues. CDR1 SGHAT and CDR2 FQNNGV come from the germline V gene. DNA for the CDR3: TGTGCCAGCAGGGGGCGGAAAGGGACTATGAACACTGAAGCTTTCTTT. As protein: CASRGRKGTMNTEAFF.

This rearrangement joins TRBV19 to TRBJ2-1; 13 positions match TRBD2. Germline CDR1 reads LNHDA; CDR2 reads SQIVND (reference sequence). CDR3 length equals 15 residues. After removal of 6 bases from V and 7 bases from J, the junction contained 6 bases not matched to a gene. The CDR3 DNA sequence: TGTGCCAGTAGGAGGACTAGCGGGAGTGGGAATGAGCAGTTCTTC. Its translation: CASRRTSGSGNEQFF.

This clone was picked up one time. The J gene is TRBJ2-3, the V gene TRBV7-6; D perhaps matches TRBD1 (5 bases). This CDR3 has 15 residues. The V end lost 0 bases, the J end lost 1 base, and 8 bases lay between the germline ends. CDR1 and CDR2 from the germline V gene are SGHVS and FNYEAQ. CDR3 coding DNA: TGTGCCAGCAGCTTAGCAGGGGATCGCACAGATACGCAGTATTTT. Amino acids: CASSLAGDRTDTQYF. The variable domain in full, completed from reference TRBV7-6 and TRBJ2-3, reads GAGVSQSPRYKVTKRGQDVALRCDPISGHVSLYWYRQALGQGPEFLTYFNYEAQQDKSGLPNDRFSAERPEGSISTLTIQRTEQRDSAMYRCASSLAGDRTDTQYFGPGTRLTVL.

The rearrangement uses TRBV18 and TRBJ2-1; D ambiguous. Per the germline V gene, CDR1 is KGHSH and CDR2 is LQKENI. Trimming pared 3 bases from V and 7 bases from J, leaving 10 bases between. The CDR3 extends over 13 amino acids. The CDR3 loop is CASSPSNGNEQFF. The CDR3 DNA reads as TGTGCCAGCTCACCCTCCAACGGGAATGAGCAGTTCTTC.